Given below is one TCR beta chain in context. These data originate in a study of cytomegalovirus exposure and HLA in healthy donors. The PCR was carried out with 60 Vbeta primers and 13 Jbeta primers. Here immunoSEQ multiplex PCR was the method, and the copy in TCRdb shows in-frame clones only, minus some. The table lists approximately 90,000 clones, 65% to 80% of them singletons, with more than 12% in the top ten. V trimming: 6 bases; J trimming: 6 bases; junction bases outside the gene matches: 8. Germline assignment: CDR1 MNHNS and CDR2 SASEGT. The CDR3 loop spans 13 amino acids. Sequencing was performed on PBMCs. This TCR was sampled from a woman between 45 and 65 years old in good health and CMV-seropositive. The V and J genes are TRBV6-1 and TRBJ2-7; 7 bases line up with TRBD1. This CDR3 is CASRRQGTGEQYF. The CDR3 nucleotides are TGTGCCAGCAGGAGACAGGGAACCGGCGAGCAGTACTTC.